The table lists the clone carrying this TCR beta chain with a few counts. Its antigen remains unidentified. This entry is derived from a study of T cell responses to AZD1222 COVID-19 vaccine. TCRdb's table, derived via immunoSEQ multiplex PCR, lists solely in-frame clones and lacks some. The data show approximately 130,000 clones, 75% to 95% seen once. Study findings and constraints: All repertoire sampling was performed exclusively after the peak T cell response. Of spike-specific TCRs, nearly half reportedly target regions left unmutated in variants. Among AZD1222 vaccinees, only five or six were seropositive at baseline.

This CDR3 has 11 residues. V gave up 7 bases and J gave up 9 bases, with 13 bases separating them. Per the germline V gene, CDR1 is SQVTM and CDR2 is ANQGSEA. This specimen consisted of peripheral blood, obtained 28 days after the second dose of the MenACWY control vaccine. This sequence was found in an adult who received the MenACWY meningococcal vaccine as a control. This sequence joins TRBV29-1 and TRBJ2-1; tentative D call: TRBD1 (7 bases). Written as DNA, the CDR3 is TGCAGCGCCTCAGGGGGGCTTGAGCAGTTCTTC. Its translation: CSASGGLEQFF.